These 7 T cell receptor beta chains were all obtained from the same sample, sequenced in a study of post-analysis software for immune sequencing data. No antigen has been assigned to these receptors. cDNA libraries of TCR beta carried unique molecular identifiers. TCRdb used MiXCR to reprocess the PCR reads, holding one entry per CDR3 protein. This sample has approximately 770,000 distinct CDR3 sequences, with under 60% found just once. Regarding the study as a whole: Relative to controls, patients had several TRBV segments at higher frequency, with TRBV5-6, TRBV5-1 and TRBV20-1 among these.

Sequenced sample: blood. The receptor set was obtained from a girl aged 10 to 17 with multiple sclerosis.

This clonotype was seen only a few times. V gene TRBV28 combines with J gene TRBJ2-1; no clear D. In germline, CDR1 is MDHEN, CDR2 SYDVKM. V lost 6 bases, J lost 15 bases, and 12 bases lay in between. The CDR3 consists of 10 residues. The CDR3 spells CASRHRWWFF. The CDR3 nucleotides are TGTGCCAGCAGGCACCGGTGGTGGTTCTTC.

DNA of the CDR3: TGCAGTGCTAGAGATTCGGACAAACCATCCTACGAGCAGTACTTC. Protein product: CSARDSDKPSYEQYF. The genes are TRBV20-1 and TRBJ2-7; perhaps TRBD1 as D (5 bases). The CDR3 loop spans 15 amino acids. Trimming cost V 0 bases and J 1 base, with 13 bases left between them. Germline V gives CDR1 DFQATT, CDR2 SNEGSKA (reference sequence).

The chain joins TRBV6-6 to TRBJ1-6, with D unclear. The CDR3 runs to 15 residues. CDR1 is MNHNY, CDR2 SVGAGI, per germline (reference sequence). Trimming took off 7 bases at V and 0 bases at J, with 10 bases between the two ends. CDR3 nucleotides: TGTGCCAGCACACCCCTAAGCTCCTATAATTCACCCCTCCACTTT. Its translation: CASTPLSSYNSPLHF.

In DNA form, the CDR3 reads TGTGCCAGCAGTGGCGGACAGTTGGACGTAGAAAAACTGTTTTTT. This gives the protein CASSGGQLDVEKLFF. The chain couples TRBV6-5 to TRBJ1-4; tentatively, D is TRBD1 (6 bases). The CDR3 has 15 residues. The ends were cut back, 5 bases at V and 8 bases at J, with 18 bases in the middle. Per germline, CDR1 MNHEY and CDR2 SVGAGI.

The chain links TRBV11-1 to TRBJ2-1; D may be TRBD1 (5 bases). The V gene's germline CDR1 is SGHAT and CDR2 FQDESV (reference sequence). The ends were cut back, 0 bases at V and 1 base at J, with 34 bases in the middle. The CDR3 is 24 residues long. The CDR3 coding sequence is TGTGCCAGCAGCTTAGCCCTACATCCCGGAGAGCAGGGTGATGGTTTAGGATCCTACAATGAGCAGTTCTTC. Protein product: CASSLALHPGEQGDGLGSYNEQFF.

This clonotype has only a few counts. The chain employs TRBV29-1 and TRBJ2-7, with 7 nucleotides matching TRBD1. Unmatched junction bases numbered 3, after V lost 1 base and J lost 0 bases. The CDR3 totals 14 residues. Germline lookup yields CDR1 SQVTM and CDR2 ANQGSEA. CDR3 DNA sequence: TGCAGCGTTGAAGCACAGGGGAGCTCCTACGAGCAGTACTTC. It is translated as CSVEAQGSSYEQYF.

This sequence joins TRBV27 and TRBJ1-5; D remains ambiguous. With 8 bases removed from V and 10 bases from J, the gap between germline ends came to 12 bases. This CDR3 spans 11 amino acids. Germline-derived CDR1 and CDR2 are MNHEY and SMNVEV (reference sequence). DNA of the CDR3: TGTGCCAGCGGCGCGTACGGCCCCCAGCATTTT. This codes for CASGAYGPQHF.